This TCR beta chain was sequenced for a study of cytomegalovirus exposure and HLA in healthy donors. This PCR relied on a set of 60 Vbeta primers and 13 Jbeta primers. Generated by immunoSEQ multiplex PCR, the TCRdb table keeps only in-frame clones and is missing some. The table has under 30,000 clones, more than 75% seen once. Sampled while nominally healthy, donors likely had unrecorded immune exposures. Germline CDR1 reads SQVTM; CDR2 reads ANQGSEA. The CDR3 runs 13 residues. The V end was cut by 8 bases, the J end by 6 bases, with 18 bases between. The TCR comes from a male donor in good health and CMV-seronegative. The rearrangement uses TRBV29-1 and TRBJ2-3; D might be TRBD1 (6 bases). Sequencing was carried out using PBMCs. CDR3 nucleotide sequence: TGCAGCACTGGGGGCGGGTCGGTGGATACGCAGTATTTT. It encodes CSTGGGSVDTQYF.